The T cell receptor (beta chain) described here comes from a study of blood T cell repertoires in COVID-19. Study as a whole: From T cells, B-cell-depleted T cells, or PBMCs came the material, which was cDNA or gDNA.

Only in-frame clones appear in the TCRdb table, and some are missing; sequencing was by immunoSEQ multiplex PCR. Among 59,000 or so clones listed, 83% were seen once. V lost 3 bases to trimming and J lost 0 bases, with 11 bases between them. CDR3 length: 15 amino acids. Germline CDR1 and CDR2: MDHEN and SYDVKM. This receptor was identified in a human donor in a cohort sampled during active COVID-19. This chain joins TRBV28 and TRBJ1-1; D gene ambiguous. The sequenced material came from peripheral blood. CDR3 amino acids: CASSLPVQMNTEAFF. The CDR3 coding sequence is TGTGCCAGCAGTTTGCCGGTTCAAATGAACACTGAAGCTTTCTTT.